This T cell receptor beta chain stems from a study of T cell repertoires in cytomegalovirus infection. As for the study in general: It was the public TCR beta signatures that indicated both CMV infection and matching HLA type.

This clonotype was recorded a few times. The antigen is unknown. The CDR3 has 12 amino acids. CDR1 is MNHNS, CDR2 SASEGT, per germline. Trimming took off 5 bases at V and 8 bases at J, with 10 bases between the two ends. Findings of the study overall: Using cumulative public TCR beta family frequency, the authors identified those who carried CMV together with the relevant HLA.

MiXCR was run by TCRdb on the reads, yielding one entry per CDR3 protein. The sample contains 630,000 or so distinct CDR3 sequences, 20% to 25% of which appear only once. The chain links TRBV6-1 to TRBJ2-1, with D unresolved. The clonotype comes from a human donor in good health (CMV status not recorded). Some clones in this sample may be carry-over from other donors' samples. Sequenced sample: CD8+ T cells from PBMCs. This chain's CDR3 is CASSLRFDEQFF. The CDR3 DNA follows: TGTGCCAGCAGTTTAAGGTTTGATGAGCAGTTCTTC.